The TCR beta chain under discussion was sequenced for a study of OX40 agonist ivuxolimab in advanced cancers. Study at large: Patients were treated with ivuxolimab, an agonistic anti-OX40 (CD134) antibody. Patients in the trial were receiving intravenous ivuxolimab every 2 weeks, at doses of 0.01 to 10 mg/kg.

Autoimmune disease history or systemic immunosuppression excluded patients. Sampled blood was obtained at baseline, cycle 4 day 1, and cycle 7 day 1. The CDR3 totals 13 residues. Trimming left V 4 bases short and J 4 bases short, with 10 bases between. Germline-derived CDR1 and CDR2 are LGHNA and YNFKEQ. This clone was picked up a small number of times. Clones were sequenced by immunoSEQ multiplex PCR, and TCRdb holds only the in-frame ones, with some missing. The table has over 70,000 clones, 80% to 90% seen once. The V call is TRBV4-2, the J call TRBJ2-5; D remains unclear. Material: CD4+ or CD8+ T cells sorted from blood, obtained in a trial of the OX40 agonist ivuxolimab. This TCR came from an adult with an advanced solid tumor such as melanoma, head and neck, liver or kidney cancer. The CDR3 DNA reads TGTGCCAGCAGCCCTGGCTTCCGAGAGACCCAGTACTTC. Its translation is CASSPGFRETQYF.